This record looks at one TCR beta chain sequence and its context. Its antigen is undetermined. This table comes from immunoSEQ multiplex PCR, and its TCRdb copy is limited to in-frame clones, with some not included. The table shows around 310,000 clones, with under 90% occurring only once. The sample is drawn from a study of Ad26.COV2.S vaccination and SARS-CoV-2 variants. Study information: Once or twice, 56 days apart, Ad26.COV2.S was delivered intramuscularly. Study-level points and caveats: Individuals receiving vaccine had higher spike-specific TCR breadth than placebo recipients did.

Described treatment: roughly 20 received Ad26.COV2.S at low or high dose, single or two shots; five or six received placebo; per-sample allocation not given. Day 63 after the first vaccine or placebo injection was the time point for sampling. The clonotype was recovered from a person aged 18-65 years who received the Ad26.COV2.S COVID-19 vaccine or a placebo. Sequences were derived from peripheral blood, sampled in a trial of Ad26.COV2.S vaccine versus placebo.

The CDR3 nucleotides read TGTGCCACCAGCCCGAGGGCTAGCGAGAACTCCTCACCCCACAATGAGCAGTTCTTC. Amino acids: CATSPRASENSSPHNEQFF. The J gene is TRBJ2-1, the V gene TRBV19; tentatively, D is TRBD2 (6 bases). The germline gives CDR1 LNHDA, CDR2 SQIVND (reference sequence). The CDR3 is 19 amino acids. The ends were cut back, 10 bases at V and 5 bases at J, with 33 bases in the middle.